The source of this TCR beta chain is a study of blood T cell repertoires in COVID-19. As for the study in general: There were acute and convalescent COVID-19 samples, and they came from the United States, Italy and Spain.

The V end lost 3 bases, the J end lost 4 bases, and 9 bases lay between the germline ends. This CDR3 region has 13 residues. The V gene's germline CDR1 is KGHSH and CDR2 LQKENI. Clones were read by immunoSEQ multiplex PCR, and TCRdb kept only the in-frame ones, dropping some. The sample holds about 180,000 clones, 60% to 85% seen once. Material for sequencing was peripheral blood. This clonotype was obtained from a woman in her fifties or sixties with COVID-19, enrolled during active disease. The V call is TRBV18, the J call TRBJ1-1, with D possibly matching TRBD1 (6 bases). CDR3 DNA sequence: TGTGCCAGCTCACCGGGACAATCCACTGAAGCTTTCTTT. This sequence encodes CASSPGQSTEAFF.